What follows are 19 T cell receptor beta chains derived from one specimen sequenced in a study of blood T cell repertoires in COVID-19. Some clones are missing from TCRdb's copy, which holds only in-frame ones; the method was immunoSEQ multiplex PCR. Among 200,000 to 250,000 clones listed, about nine tenths were seen once. The sequencing sample was made of PBMCs or T cells enriched from blood (not recorded which). The receptor set was obtained from a man in his thirties or forties who had recovered from COVID-19.

The CDR3 coding sequence is TGTGCCAGCAGCCAAGGCTCCGGGACAGGCTATGGCTACACCTTC. Translated: CASSQGSGTGYGYTF. V gene TRBV3-1 (or the pseudogene TRBV3-2) combines with J gene TRBJ1-2, with 8 bases aligning to TRBD1. The V segment lost 1 base and the J segment 4 bases; nucleotides outside the gene matches: 5. Germline loops: CDR1 LGHDT, CDR2 YNNKEL (reference sequence). This CDR3 comprises 15 residues.

V and J are TRBV9 and TRBJ1-2; tentative D call: TRBD1 (5 bases). This CDR3 has 14 residues. Trimming shortened V by 0 bases and J by 6 bases, and 12 bases separated the two germline ends. Germline V CDR1 and CDR2: SGDLS, YYNGEE. The CDR3 bases are TGTGCCAGCAGCGTAGGGCAGATAGGGGATGGCTACACCTTC. Its protein product is CASSVGQIGDGYTF.

DNA of the CDR3: TGTGCCAGCAGCTCCTCCGACAGGGGGCATCAGCCCCAGCATTTT. This translates into CASSSSDRGHQPQHF. The genes are TRBV3-1 (or the pseudogene TRBV3-2) and TRBJ1-5, with 10 bases identical to TRBD1. The V segment lost 5 bases and the J segment 5 bases; nucleotides outside the gene matches: 6. CDR1 and CDR2 (germline): LGHDT, YNNKEL (reference sequence). The CDR3 extends over 15 amino acids.

V usage is TRBV29-1 and J usage is TRBJ2-1, with 9 bases lining up with TRBD1. CDR3 length equals 14 residues. The germline V gene encodes CDR1 SQVTM and CDR2 ANQGSEA. V dropped 4 bases and J dropped 9; count of bases not matched to a gene: 10. CDR3 sequence: CSVGRGQGGSEQFF. The CDR3, as DNA: TGCAGCGTTGGTCGGGGACAGGGTGGTAGTGAGCAGTTCTTC.

The V gene is TRBV20-1, the J gene TRBJ2-5; 7 bases fit TRBD2. V was clipped by 3 bases and J by 3 bases; unmatched bases: 13. Germline loops: CDR1 DFQATT, CDR2 SNEGSKA (reference sequence). The CDR3 has 16 amino acids. The CDR3 loop reads CSASGGLPTTKETQYF. CDR3 coding DNA: TGCAGTGCTAGTGGGGGACTACCTACGACAAAAGAGACCCAGTACTTC.

The chain employs TRBV2 and TRBJ1-3; weak D call: TRBD1 (6 bases). There are 17 residues in the CDR3. Trimming removed 3 bases from V and 4 bases from J, with 19 bases in between. Germline V lookup: CDR1 SNHLY, CDR2 FYNNEI. In nucleotides, the CDR3 is TGTGCCAGCAGTGAGATACAGGGCAATGGTCTGGGAAACACCATATATTTT. Protein sequence: CASSEIQGNGLGNTIYF.

J is TRBJ1-2 and V is TRBV4-2; weak D call: TRBD1 (5 bases). This CDR3 has 15 amino acids. The V end was cut by 0 bases, the J end by 4 bases, with 12 bases between. Germline-derived CDR1 and CDR2 are LGHNA and YNFKEQ. The CDR3 region is CASSQDRGGFYGYTF. CDR3 sequence (DNA): TGTGCCAGCAGCCAAGATCGTGGGGGGTTCTATGGCTACACCTTC.

This rearrangement joins TRBV6-2 or TRBV6-3 to TRBJ2-7; the match to TRBD2 covers 14 bases. With 0 bases clipped from V and 4 bases from J, the junction kept 11 bases outside the gene matches. Per germline, CDR1 MNHEY and CDR2 SVGEGT. This CDR3 spans 19 amino acids. As DNA, the CDR3 is TGTGCCAGCAGTTACTCGACCTTCGGGACTAGCGGGAGTCGTTACGAGCAGTACTTC. Residues: CASSYSTFGTSGSRYEQYF.

The chain joins TRBV19 to TRBJ1-6, with TRBD1 matching over 7 bases. CDR3 size: 16 residues. J was trimmed by 5 bases and V by 5 bases; bases with no gene match: 9. From germline, CDR1 is LNHDA and CDR2 SQIVND (reference sequence). The CDR3 loop reads CASSVKQGYDNSPLHF. CDR3 coding DNA: TGTGCCAGTAGTGTAAAACAGGGGTACGATAATTCACCCCTCCACTTT.

The chain has TRBV4-1 and TRBJ2-7; 9 bases are a match to TRBD2. V lost 1 base and J lost 3; bases outside the gene matches: 7. Germline V gives CDR1 MGHRA, CDR2 YSYEKL. This CDR3 comprises 16 residues. CDR3 in DNA: TGCGCCAGCAGCCAAGCGGCGTCTAGCGGGATCTACGAGCAGTACTTC. Its translation: CASSQAASSGIYEQYF.

The sample holds a few counts of this clone. J is TRBJ1-2 and V is TRBV2, with D tentatively TRBD1 (6 bases). The CDR3 consists of 14 residues. Per germline, CDR1 SNHLY and CDR2 FYNNEI. V lost 7 bases to trimming and J lost 0 bases, with 12 bases between them. The CDR3, as DNA: TGTGCCAGCACCTCAGACAGGCCTAACTATGGCTACACCTTC. Protein product: CASTSDRPNYGYTF.

The chain recombines TRBV7-2 with TRBJ2-6, with 9 bases aligning to TRBD1. Germline lookup yields CDR1 SGHTA and CDR2 FQGNSA. The CDR3 has 17 residues. Trimming cost V 5 bases and J 4 bases; bases outside gene matches: 9. DNA of the CDR3: TGTGCCAGCAGCCTCCAACAGGGGGCGGGAGGGGCCAACGTCCTGACTTTC. This codes for CASSLQQGAGGANVLTF.

The rearrangement links TRBV2 to TRBJ1-2; TRBD1 matches at 9 bases. This CDR3 contains 15 residues. J was trimmed by 4 bases and V by 6 bases; bases with no gene match: 9. The V gene's germline CDR1 is SNHLY and CDR2 FYNNEI. CDR3 sequence reads: CASRAQGAVVYGYTF. The CDR3 nucleotides read TGTGCCAGCAGGGCACAGGGGGCTGTGGTCTATGGCTACACCTTC.

V gene TRBV6-6 combines with J gene TRBJ2-1, with D perhaps TRBD2 (7 bases). V was shortened by 5 bases and J by 1 base, with 15 bases between the two germline ends. The V gene's germline CDR1 is MNHNY and CDR2 SVGAGI (reference sequence). The CDR3 runs 16 residues. The CDR3 protein is CASSRGGASSYNEQFF. For the CDR3, the DNA is TGTGCCAGCAGTAGGGGGGGGGCATCGTCCTACAATGAGCAGTTCTTC.

This chain joins TRBV19 and TRBJ1-2, with 8 bases matching TRBD1. The CDR3 spans 17 residues. From germline, CDR1 is LNHDA and CDR2 SQIVND (reference sequence). V shed 0 bases, J shed 4 bases, and the junction held 10 bases outside the gene matches. The CDR3 DNA is TGTGCCAGTAGTATAGATCGGGGGACAGGAGAACTCTATGGCTACACCTTC. The encoded protein is CASSIDRGTGELYGYTF.

The chain uses TRBV11-2 and TRBJ1-5, with 8 bases fitting TRBD1. CDR1 and CDR2 from the germline V gene are SGHAT and FQNNGV. The CDR3 spans 15 residues. With V trimmed by 2 bases and J by 7 bases, 7 bases remained unmatched. Here the CDR3 DNA reads TGTGCCAGCAGCTTATCGGACAGGGATTTCCAGCCCCAGCATTTT. It specifies CASSLSDRDFQPQHF.

CDR3 sequence reads: CASSPPRGARETQYF. The DNA for the CDR3 is TGTGCCAGCAGCCCTCCCCGGGGGGCCAGGGAGACCCAGTACTTC. This rearrangement joins TRBV6-2 or TRBV6-3 to TRBJ2-5; a weak D match, TRBD2 (7 bases). V was pared by 6 bases and J by 5 bases, with 19 bases between. CDR3 length: 15 residues. Germline values: CDR1 MNHEY, CDR2 SVGEGT.

The chain combines TRBV7-2 with TRBJ1-4; 9 bases map to TRBD1. With V trimmed by 1 base and J by 8 bases, 8 bases remained unmatched. CDR1 is SGHTA and CDR2 is FQGNSA in the germline V gene. This CDR3 is built from 16 residues. The CDR3 nucleotides are TGTGCCAGCAGCTTAGTAGCCCCCGGGACAGGGGAAAAACTGTTTTTT. This translates into CASSLVAPGTGEKLFF.

V and J are TRBV6-5 and TRBJ1-1; D is unresolved. This CDR3 contains 13 residues. CDR1 and CDR2 from the germline V gene are MNHEY and SVGAGI. V lost 4 bases to trimming and J lost 2 bases, with 8 bases between them. The DNA of the CDR3 is TGTGCCAGCAGTTTACAGATCAACACTGAAGCTTTCTTT. Translating gives CASSLQINTEAFF.